This is a list of T cell receptor beta chains from one sample in a study of OX40 agonist ivuxolimab in advanced cancers. TCRdb keeps only in-frame clones here, not all; method: immunoSEQ multiplex PCR. Of about 45,000 clones in the sample, under 95% were seen once. The input for sequencing was CD4+ or CD8+ T cells sorted from blood, taken in a trial of the OX40 agonist ivuxolimab. The source of these receptors is an adult with an advanced solid tumor such as melanoma, head and neck, liver or kidney cancer. The CDR3 runs from the conserved cysteine through the conserved F or W. The D gene is left open where the match is weak. The listing skips clone size in some rows; elsewhere it reads once, few, many or a size class.

D gene	J gene	clone size	V gene	CDR3 DNA	CDR3 protein
NA	TRBJ1-3	NA	TRBV29-1	TGCAGCGTTGCGGAAGGGGCTAACTCTGGAAACACCATATATTTT	CSVAEGANSGNTIYF
NA	TRBJ2-5	once	TRBV6-1	TGTGCCAGCAGTGAACTGGGGAACCAAGAGACCCAGTACTTC	CASSELGNQETQYF
NA	TRBJ2-4	NA	TRBV14	TGTGCCAGCAGCCCCTACTCCAAAAACATTCAGTACTTC	CASSPYSKNIQYF
TRBD1	TRBJ1-5	once	TRBV19	TGTGCCAGTTGGACAGGGGGCGAACAGCCCCAGCATTTT	CASWTGGEQPQHF
NA	TRBJ2-5	NA	TRBV5-6	TGTGCCAGCAGCTGGCCCACGGGGTACCAAGAGACCCAGTACTTC	CASSWPTGYQETQYF
NA	TRBJ2-7	NA	TRBV5-4	TGTGCCAGCAGCTTGAGGCAGACCTACGAGCAGTACTTC	CASSLRQTYEQYF
NA	TRBJ2-7	NA	TRBV27	TGTGCCAGCAGTTTCTGGGGGAAGGTGGGCGAGCAGTACTTC	CASSFWGKVGEQYF
TRBD1	TRBJ2-7	NA	TRBV28	TGTGCCAGCAGTCCATATCTGGCCCAGGGGGACGAGCAGTACTTC	CASSPYLAQGDEQYF
TRBD2	TRBJ2-1	NA	TRBV2	TGTGCCAGCAGTGGGGGACTAGCGGTACCCTCAAAGTCCTACAATGAGCAGTTCTTC	CASSGGLAVPSKSYNEQFF
TRBD2	TRBJ2-4	NA	TRBV6-1	TGTGCCAGCAGTGATTGGGGGAGGGCCAACATTCAGTACTTC	CASSDWGRANIQYF
NA	TRBJ2-3	NA	TRBV4-2	TGTGCCAGCAGCCAAGGAACCTGGCAGTATTTT	CASSQGTWQYF
NA	TRBJ1-1	NA	TRBV11-2	TGTGCCAGCACCCTACAGAGGAACACTGAAGCTTTCTTT	CASTLQRNTEAFF
NA	TRBJ1-2	NA	TRBV28	TGTGCCAGCAGGGTTATGGACAGTGGCTATGGCTACACCTTC	CASRVMDSGYGYTF
NA	TRBJ2-7	NA	TRBV7-2	TGTGCCAGCAGCTTAGAGGGCAGCGCGATAATCTCCTACGAGCAGTACTTC	CASSLEGSAIISYEQYF
TRBD2	TRBJ2-3	NA	TRBV28	TGTGCCAGCAGCATGGGTACCGTGGTCGGGAGGGACTTCTGGGATACGCAGTATTTT	CASSMGTVVGRDFWDTQYF
NA	TRBJ2-3	NA	TRBV6-5	TGTGCCAGCAGTTTGGGCCAGCAGGGAGATACGCAGTATTTT	CASSLGQQGDTQYF
NA	TRBJ2-7	NA	TRBV11-2	TGTGCCAGCAGCTTCCTGGGGCCCACCTACGAGCAGTACTTC	CASSFLGPTYEQYF
TRBD1	TRBJ2-7	once	TRBV11-2	TGTGCCAGCAGCCCCCCCGACAGGGTGGGGCCCCGCGAGCAGTACTTC	CASSPPDRVGPREQYF
NA	TRBJ1-1	once	TRBV4-1	TGCGCCAGCAGCCAGGCCGACGGTGGGCACACTGAAGCTTTCTTT	CASSQADGGHTEAFF
NA	TRBJ1-5	NA	TRBV19	TGTGCCAGTAGTATGGGGCTACAGCCCCAGCATTTT	CASSMGLQPQHF
TRBD2	TRBJ2-7	NA	TRBV5-1	TGCGCCAGCAGCTTGTGGGGAGGGGCTTCCTACGAGCAGTACTTC	CASSLWGGASYEQYF
NA	TRBJ1-5	NA	TRBV28	TGTGCCAGCAGTACCCAGGCTTATAGCAATCAGCCCCAGCATTTT	CASSTQAYSNQPQHF
NA	TRBJ2-7	NA	TRBV13	TGTGCCAGCAGTCCAGGGGGGGGAGGCTACGAGCAGTACTTC	CASSPGGGGYEQYF
NA	TRBJ2-5	NA	TRBV6-5	TGTGCCAGCAGTTGGGGAAGGGGCGGAGAGACCCAGTACTTC	CASSWGRGGETQYF
NA	TRBJ2-1	NA	TRBV19	TGTGCCAGCGGCCTCATAGGCTACAATGAGCAGTTCTTC	CASGLIGYNEQFF
NA	TRBJ2-2	NA	TRBV7-9	TGTGCCAGCAGCTTAGTGACAGACACCGGGGAGCTGTTTTTT	CASSLVTDTGELFF
TRBD1	TRBJ1-2	NA	TRBV11-2	TGTGCCAGCAGCCGACGACAGGGGGCGAGTTACTATGGCTACACCTTC	CASSRRQGASYYGYTF
TRBD2	TRBJ2-7	NA	TRBV7-3	TGTGCCAGCAGCCCTCAAGCGGGAGGCGAGCAGTACTTC	CASSPQAGGEQYF
TRBD2	TRBJ2-1	NA	TRBV6-1	TGTGCCAGCAGTGAAAATCTCGCGGGGGAGGATGAGCAGTTCTTC	CASSENLAGEDEQFF
NA	TRBJ2-7	few	TRBV7-6	TGTGCCAGCAGCTTAGTTGGGTACGAGCAGTACTTC	CASSLVGYEQYF
TRBD2	TRBJ2-3	NA	TRBV6-1	TGTGCCAGCAGTGAACTAAGGCTACTAGCGAGTTCAGATACGCAGTATTTT	CASSELRLLASSDTQYF
TRBD2	TRBJ2-2	NA	TRBV15	TGTGCCACCAGCAGCACCGGGGAGGGCACCGGGGAGCTGTTTTTT	CATSSTGEGTGELFF
NA	TRBJ1-1	once	TRBV5-4	TGTGCCAGCAGCTCCCCATTAACCACTGAAGCTTTCTTT	CASSSPLTTEAFF
TRBD2	TRBJ2-7	NA	TRBV10-2	TGCGCCACCAAGGGACTAGCCGACTACGAGCAGTACTTC	CATKGLADYEQYF
TRBD2	TRBJ2-1	NA	TRBV4-1	TGCGCCAGCAGCCAATCTCCGGGACTAGCGGGAGGCTCCTACAATGAGCAGTTCTTC	CASSQSPGLAGGSYNEQFF
NA	TRBJ2-7	NA	TRBV5-6	TGTGCCAGCAGCTCACGTCCCCACGAGCAGTACTTC	CASSSRPHEQYF
NA	TRBJ2-1	NA	TRBV7-8	TGTGCCAGCAGCTTAGTGGGGGGCACTGTCAATGAGCAGTTCTTC	CASSLVGGTVNEQFF
TRBD1	TRBJ2-6	NA	TRBV5-1	TGCGCCAGCACAAAGGCAGGGGGAGACTATACTGGGGCCAACGTCCTGACTTTC	CASTKAGGDYTGANVLTF
NA	TRBJ2-1	NA	TRBV9	TGTGCCAGCAGCGTAGATTGGGCAGACAATGAGCAGTTCTTC	CASSVDWADNEQFF
NA	TRBJ1-1	NA	TRBV7-8	TGTGCCAGCAGCCTTCTGGACGGGCCGAACACTGAAGCTTTCTTT	CASSLLDGPNTEAFF
TRBD1	TRBJ2-3	NA	TRBV29-1	TGCAGCGGGGAGACAGGGACGGGGACAGATACGCAGTATTTT	CSGETGTGTDTQYF
NA	TRBJ2-2	NA	TRBV11-2	TGTGCCAGCAGCTTACACAGGGAAACCGGGGAGCTGTTTTTT	CASSLHRETGELFF
NA	TRBJ2-7	NA	TRBV19	TGTGCCAGTAGTATAGTCCTGGGGTCCCACGAGCAGTACTTC	CASSIVLGSHEQYF
NA	TRBJ2-6	NA	TRBV6-1	TGTGCCAGCAGTGAAGGGGCAGGGTCTGGGGCCAACGTCCTGACTTTC	CASSEGAGSGANVLTF
NA	TRBJ1-5	NA	TRBV2	TGTGCCAGCAGTGAATGGGTGGATAGCAATCAGCCCCAGCATTTT	CASSEWVDSNQPQHF
TRBD1	TRBJ2-7	NA	TRBV10-2	TGCGCCAGCAGGGACAGGGCCTACGAGCAGTACTTC	CASRDRAYEQYF
NA	TRBJ2-7	NA	TRBV28	TGTGCCAGCAGTGGGATAGGGTACGAGCAGTACTTC	CASSGIGYEQYF
TRBD2	TRBJ2-1	NA	TRBV2	TGTGCCAGCATTGCGACTAGCTCACTCAATGAGCAGTTCTTC	CASIATSSLNEQFF
TRBD1	TRBJ2-1	NA	TRBV14	TGTGCCAGCAGCCGAGATGATATACAGGGGGTTTCCTACAATGAGCAGTTCTTC	CASSRDDIQGVSYNEQFF
NA	TRBJ2-1	few	TRBV6-5	TGTGCCAGCAGTTACTCGACATTTAATGAGCAGTTCTTC	CASSYSTFNEQFF